This is a list of T cell receptor beta chains from one sample in a study of identical twins. TCRdb analysed the 5' RACE reads with MiXCR anew, one entry per CDR3 protein. The sample includes more than 400,000 distinct CDR3 sequences, 12% to 15% seen only once; the top ten take 0.35% to 0.45%. These data were also reused for a study on yellow fever vaccine responses in identical twins.

Sequenced: CD4+ T cells sorted from blood. These receptors were taken from a woman in her late teens or twenties in good health. CDR3s include the opening cysteine and the closing phenylalanine or tryptophan. The D gene is left open where the match is weak. The listing skips clone size in some rows; elsewhere it reads once, few, many or a size class.

cdr3_nt cdr3_aa d_call v_call clone_size j_call
TGTGCCAGCAGCGTAGACGGACAGGTCTATGGCTACACCTTC CASSVDGQVYGYTF TRBD1 TRBV9 NA TRBJ1-2
TGTGCCAGCAGCCAGTATGGGCCGATGAACACCGGGGAGCTGTTTTTT CASSQYGPMNTGELFF NA TRBV3-1 few TRBJ2-2
TGTGCCAGCAGCTTGTTGTTGAGCAAATACGAGCAGTACTTC CASSLLLSKYEQYF NA TRBV5-6 few TRBJ2-7
TGTGCCAGCAGTTTATCGATGGGCATGGGAAACTATGGCTACACCTTC CASSLSMGMGNYGYTF NA TRBV27 few TRBJ1-2
TGTGCCAGCAGCCAAGATGGGGACATACAAGGCAATCAGCCCCAGCATTTT CASSQDGDIQGNQPQHF NA TRBV3-1 many TRBJ1-5
TGCAGCGTGGGACAGGGCTTTGCTGAAGCTTTCTTT CSVGQGFAEAFF TRBD1 TRBV29-1 few TRBJ1-1
TGCAGCGTACGGGCTGTGGGGACTGAAGCTTTCTTT CSVRAVGTEAFF NA TRBV29-1 few TRBJ1-1
TGTGCCAGCAGGAAGACAGGTAATCAGCCCCAGCATTTT CASRKTGNQPQHF NA TRBV12-3/TRBV12-4 many TRBJ1-5
TGTGCCAGCAGTTCCCCCGGGACAGGGAGCACAGATACGCAGTATTTT CASSSPGTGSTDTQYF TRBD1 TRBV28 few TRBJ2-3
TGTGCCACCAGCTACCTTAAAGGGAACATCTCCTACGAGCAGTACTTC CATSYLKGNISYEQYF NA TRBV15 NA TRBJ2-7
TGTGCCACCAGTGATTTCGGGACTGGCCAAGAGACCCAGTACTTC CATSDFGTGQETQYF NA TRBV24-1 few TRBJ2-5
TGCGCCAGCAGAGACAGGGAGAGCTCTGGAAACACCATATATTTT CASRDRESSGNTIYF TRBD1 TRBV5-1 NA TRBJ1-3
TGTGCCAGCAGCTCCTTCGGGACTAGCGATTATGAGCAGTTCTTC CASSSFGTSDYEQFF TRBD2 TRBV7-8 few TRBJ2-1
TGTGCCAGCAGCGGGGAGACAGATAATTCACCCCTCCACTTT CASSGETDNSPLHF NA TRBV2 NA TRBJ1-6
TGTGCCAGCACGGGGCCGAATTCACCCCTCCACTTT CASTGPNSPLHF NA TRBV6-5 few TRBJ1-6
TGCGCCAGCAGCCGCGGGACTAGCGGGGTGAACGTTGGGGAGCAGTACTTC CASSRGTSGVNVGEQYF TRBD2 TRBV5-1 NA TRBJ2-7
TGTGCCAGCAGTGAGCCCGGGACAGGGAGCGCCAAAAACATTCAGTACTTC CASSEPGTGSAKNIQYF TRBD1 TRBV6-1 NA TRBJ2-4
TGTGCCAGCAGGCACTCGGGACAGGGGGCGCCTGGGGCCAACGTCCTGACTTTC CASRHSGQGAPGANVLTF TRBD1 TRBV11-1 NA TRBJ2-6
TGCGCCAGCAGCTTGGGTCTAGCGATGTCTTATGAGCAGTTCTTC CASSLGLAMSYEQFF NA TRBV5-1 few TRBJ2-1
TGCGCCAGCAGCCAAGCCAGGGTCACCGGGGAGCTGTTTTTT CASSQARVTGELFF NA TRBV4-1 once TRBJ2-2
TGTGCCAGCTCACTACTGGATCAAAAGGAAAAACTGTTTTTT CASSLLDQKEKLFF NA TRBV18 few TRBJ1-4
TGTGCCAGCAGTGCAGGAGCGGGAGGGCCTTGGGGGCAGTACTTC CASSAGAGGPWGQYF TRBD2 TRBV2 many TRBJ2-7
TGCAGTGCTTCCCCAGGGGGCGCCGGGGAAAAACTGTTTTTT CSASPGGAGEKLFF TRBD1 TRBV20-1 few TRBJ1-4
TGTGCCAGCAGCGCTGGACTCCTAAGGGGGACTGAAGCTTTCTTT CASSAGLLRGTEAFF NA TRBV27 few TRBJ1-1
TGCAGTGCCACCCTAGCGGGGGGCCGCATTTGGCAGTATTTT CSATLAGGRIWQYF TRBD2 TRBV20-1 few TRBJ2-3
TGTGCCAGCAGTTTGATATACAGACCCTACGAGCAGTACTTC CASSLIYRPYEQYF NA TRBV28 few TRBJ2-7
TGTGCCAGCAGCTTGGACCATGAGCAGTTCTTC CASSLDHEQFF NA TRBV5-6 NA TRBJ2-1
TGTGCCAGCAGTGACGCAGGGGCTCAGCCCCAGCATTTT CASSDAGAQPQHF NA TRBV6-1 NA TRBJ1-5
TGCAGTGCCGGTAACAGGGGGGGAAATCAGCCCCAGCATTTT CSAGNRGGNQPQHF TRBD1 TRBV20-1 few TRBJ1-5
TGTGCCAGCAGATCCGGACGAGGACAGAAGTCCCGCTCTGGGGCCAACGTCCTGACTTTC CASRSGRGQKSRSGANVLTF NA TRBV2 few TRBJ2-6
TGCGCCAGCAGATCGGGACAGAGGCTATGGACCTACAATGAGCAGTTCTTC CASRSGQRLWTYNEQFF TRBD1 TRBV5-1 NA TRBJ2-1